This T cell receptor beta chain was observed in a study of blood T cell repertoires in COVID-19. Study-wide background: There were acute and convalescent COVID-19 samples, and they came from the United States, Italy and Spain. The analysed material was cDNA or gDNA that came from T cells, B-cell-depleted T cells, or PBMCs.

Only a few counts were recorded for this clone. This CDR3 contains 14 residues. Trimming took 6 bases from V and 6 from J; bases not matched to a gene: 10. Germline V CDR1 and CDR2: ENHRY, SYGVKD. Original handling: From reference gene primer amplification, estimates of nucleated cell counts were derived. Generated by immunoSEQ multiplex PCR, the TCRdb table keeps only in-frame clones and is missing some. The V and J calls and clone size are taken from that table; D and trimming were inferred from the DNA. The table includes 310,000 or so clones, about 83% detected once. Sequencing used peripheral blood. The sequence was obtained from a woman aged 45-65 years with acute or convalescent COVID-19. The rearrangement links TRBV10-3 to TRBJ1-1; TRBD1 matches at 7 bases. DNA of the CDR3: TGTGCCATCAGGGGGGACAGCGACCACCCTGAAGCTTTCTTT. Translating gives CAIRGDSDHPEAFF.